This T cell receptor (beta chain) emerged from a study of blood T cell repertoires in COVID-19. Assay used: immunoSEQ multiplex PCR; TCRdb lists only in-frame clones, some missing. The table has tens of thousands of clones, just over 90% seen once. CDR1 is KGHSH, CDR2 LQKENI, per germline. V lost 2 bases to trimming and J lost 2 bases, with 10 bases between them. The CDR3 consists of 15 residues. The receptor was isolated from a man between 50 and 59 years old with COVID-19, enrolled during active disease. The specimen was peripheral blood. The rearrangement links TRBV18 to TRBJ2-1; unclear D gene. CDR3: CASSPGQTAYNEQFF. The CDR3 bases are TGTGCCAGCTCACCAGGGCAGACCGCCTACAATGAGCAGTTCTTC.